Listed here are 26 T cell receptor beta chains from one sample, sequenced in a study of shared clonotypes between healthy human individuals. Assay: immunoSEQ multiplex PCR; the TCRdb copy retains only in-frame clones and omits some. The table lists some 630,000 clones, 55% to 75% of them singletons. The specimen was memory CD4+ T cells sorted from blood. Subset meaning: CD45RA-negative fraction. The receptors originated from a woman aged 25-40 years in good health.

This clone was picked up a small number of times. The chain is built from TRBV6-6 and TRBJ1-1; 7 bases are shared with TRBD1. The CDR3 totals 15 residues. The germline V gene encodes CDR1 MNHNY and CDR2 SVGAGI (reference sequence). Losses at the gene ends were 4 bases for V and 3 bases for J; bases not matched to a gene: 8. The CDR3 is CASSSETGWDTEAFF. The CDR3, as DNA: TGTGCCAGCAGTTCCGAGACAGGGTGGGACACTGAAGCTTTCTTT.

V usage is TRBV10-3 and J usage is TRBJ2-7; TRBD2 matches at 14 bases. V was clipped by 7 bases and J by 4 bases; unmatched bases: 9. Germline assignment: CDR1 ENHRY and CDR2 SYGVKD. This CDR3 contains 16 residues. In nucleotides, the CDR3 is TGTGCCATCACAGGGACTAGCGGGAGCCAGGGGTACGAGCAGTACTTC. It yields the protein CAITGTSGSQGYEQYF.

The chain couples TRBV30 to TRBJ2-7; 7 nucleotides align to TRBD1. CDR3 length: 15 residues. The junction had 10 bases not matched to a gene; V was cut back by 1 base and J by 4 bases. Germline loops: CDR1 GTSNPN, CDR2 SVGIG (reference sequence). CDR3 in amino acids: CAWSAQGGIPYEQYF. In DNA, the CDR3 is TGTGCCTGGAGTGCCCAAGGGGGCATCCCGTACGAGCAGTACTTC.

V gene TRBV27 combines with J gene TRBJ1-4, with D possibly being TRBD1 (6 bases). The CDR3 sequence is 13 residues long. V lost 5 bases and J lost 7, with 11 bases in between. Germline lookup yields CDR1 MNHEY and CDR2 SMNVEV (reference sequence). The CDR3 loop reads CASSPRQVEKLFF. The CDR3, as DNA: TGTGCCAGCAGTCCGAGACAGGTTGAAAAACTGTTTTTT.

In this sample, this clone turned up once. The gene calls are TRBV27 and TRBJ2-3; D not resolved. The CDR3 has 17 amino acids. The V gene lost 1 base and the J gene lost 0 bases, with 14 bases spanning the gap. In germline, CDR1 is MNHEY, CDR2 SMNVEV (reference sequence). DNA for the CDR3: TGTGCCAGCAGTTTATTACCCCTCGGGTTAAGCACAGATACGCAGTATTTT. Protein sequence: CASSLLPLGLSTDTQYF.

This clone was recorded only once. V gene TRBV28 combines with J gene TRBJ1-2, with TRBD1 identical over 7 bases. Germline V CDR1 and CDR2: MDHEN, SYDVKM. This CDR3 comprises 14 residues. J lost 1 base, V lost 6 bases, and 5 bases had no gene match. The CDR3 loop reads CASRATGINYGYTF. DNA for the CDR3: TGTGCCAGCAGGGCGACAGGGATTAACTATGGCTACACCTTC.

The rearrangement joins TRBV5-1 to TRBJ2-3; 7 positions match TRBD2. The CDR3 length is 15 residues. The junction had 9 bases not matched to a gene; V was cut back by 4 bases and J by 4 bases. In germline, CDR1 is SGHRS, CDR2 YFSETQ. The CDR3 coding sequence is TGCGCCAGCAGCCCAAGCGGGGACCCTTCAGATACGCAGTATTTT. Protein: CASSPSGDPSDTQYF. Drawing the rest from reference TRBV5-1 and TRBJ2-3, the complete variable domain is KAGVTQTPRYLIKTRGQQVTLSCSPISGHRSVSWYQQTPGQGLQFLFEYFSETQRNKGNFPGRFSGRQFSNSRSEMNVSTLELGDSALYLCASSPSGDPSDTQYFGPGTRLTVL.

This chain uses TRBV7-2 with TRBJ2-1, with D uncertain. Germline lookup yields CDR1 SGHTA and CDR2 FQGNSA. The CDR3 covers 13 residues. The V and J ends lost 0 bases and 4 bases respectively, with 4 bases between them. The CDR3 DNA reads as TGTGCCAGCAGCTTAGCAGTTTACAATGAGCAGTTCTTC. As protein: CASSLAVYNEQFF.

The chain is built from TRBV11-2 and TRBJ2-7, with D unclear. V lost 4 bases and J lost 7, with 11 bases in between. CDR1 is SGHAT and CDR2 is FQNNGV in the germline V gene. The CDR3 runs to 12 residues. In DNA form, the CDR3 reads TGTGCCAGCAGCTCGTCCAAAGGGGAGCAGTACTTC. Its translation: CASSSSKGEQYF. Variable domain in full (rest from reference TRBV11-2 and TRBJ2-7): EAGVAQSPRYKIIEKRQSVAFWCNPISGHATLYWYQQILGQGPKLLIQFQNNGVVDDSQLPKDRFSAERLKGVDSTLKIQPAKLEDSAVYLCASSSSKGEQYFGPGTRLTVT.

This sequence joins TRBV5-6 and TRBJ2-7, with 9 bases identical to TRBD1. V lost 1 base and J lost 2; bases outside the gene matches: 7. CDR1 is SGHDT, CDR2 YYEEEE, per germline. The CDR3 covers 16 residues. CDR3: CASSLLGTGIAYEQYF. The CDR3 bases are TGTGCCAGCAGCTTGCTAGGGACAGGGATAGCCTACGAGCAGTACTTC.

V is TRBV29-1 and J is TRBJ2-6, with TRBD1 matching over 9 bases. Germline lookup yields CDR1 SQVTM and CDR2 ANQGSEA. With V trimmed by 4 bases and J by 2 bases, 6 bases remained unmatched. The CDR3 loop spans 16 amino acids. The CDR3 loop is CSVGRTGATGANVLTF. In nucleotides, the CDR3 is TGCAGCGTTGGGAGGACAGGGGCAACTGGGGCCAACGTCCTGACTTTC.

The chain employs TRBV27 and TRBJ2-2, with 7 bases lining up with TRBD2. From germline, CDR1 is MNHEY and CDR2 SMNVEV (reference sequence). This CDR3 has 16 residues. With 7 bases clipped from V and 2 bases from J, the junction kept 10 bases outside the gene matches. For the CDR3, the DNA is TGTGCCAGCACTCCCTGGGGGGAGGGCAACACCGGGGAGCTGTTTTTT. It encodes CASTPWGEGNTGELFF.

This clone was seen a few times. The chain recombines TRBV2 with TRBJ2-7; no definite D call. V lost 4 bases to trimming and J lost 4 bases, with 11 bases between them. This CDR3 is built from 13 residues. Germline loops: CDR1 SNHLY, CDR2 FYNNEI. CDR3 coding DNA: TGTGCCAGCAGTGCAATACTAAGTTACGAGCAGTACTTC. It yields the protein CASSAILSYEQYF.

This chain joins TRBV28 and TRBJ2-5, with 7 positions matching TRBD2. CDR1 and CDR2 (germline): MDHEN, SYDVKM. This CDR3 has 16 residues. The trim removed 5 bases at V and 4 bases at J, leaving 13 bases unmatched. The CDR3 region is CASSGLPGRYPETQYF. CDR3 coding DNA: TGTGCCAGCAGTGGTCTACCCGGGAGGTATCCAGAGACCCAGTACTTC.

V gene TRBV10-3 combines with J gene TRBJ2-1; perhaps TRBD2 as D (6 bases). This CDR3 is 13 amino acids long. Germline values: CDR1 ENHRY, CDR2 SYGVKD. The V end lost 4 bases, the J end lost 6 bases, and 10 bases lay between the germline ends. CDR3 DNA: TGTGCCATCAGTGGCATAGCGGCCAATGAGCAGTTCTTC. Encoded protein: CAISGIAANEQFF.

The chain joins TRBV27 to TRBJ1-1; weak D call: TRBD1 (5 bases). CDR3 size: 14 residues. Germline V gives CDR1 MNHEY, CDR2 SMNVEV (reference sequence). V lost 2 bases to trimming and J lost 0 bases, with 7 bases between them. CDR3 bases: TGTGCCAGCAGTTTAGAGGGGCTGAACACTGAAGCTTTCTTT. Encoded protein: CASSLEGLNTEAFF.

The chain recombines TRBV11-2 with TRBJ2-7, with D possibly being TRBD1 (6 bases). Germline V gene lookup returns CDR1 SGHAT and CDR2 FQNNGV. CDR3 length: 15 residues. The V and J ends lost 5 bases and 3 bases respectively, with 17 bases between them. The DNA for the CDR3 is TGTGCCAGCAGCCATTACAGGGATCCCGGCTACGAGCAGTACTTC. Translated: CASSHYRDPGYEQYF.

This clone was observed a few times. The chain has TRBV7-6 and TRBJ2-7, with TRBD2 as a possible D gene (5 bases). Looked up from germline, CDR1 is SGHVS and CDR2 is FNYEAQ. Trimming pared 8 bases from V and 1 base from J, leaving 9 bases between. The CDR3 runs 12 residues. In nucleotides, the CDR3 is TGTGCCAGCTCTCCGGGGTCCTACGAGCAGTACTTC. This sequence encodes CASSPGSYEQYF.

V gene TRBV5-1 combines with J gene TRBJ2-1; 8 positions agree with TRBD2. This CDR3 has 17 amino acids. Looked up from germline, CDR1 is SGHRS and CDR2 is YFSETQ. Trimming took 4 bases from V and 7 from J; bases not matched to a gene: 16. As DNA, the CDR3 is TGCGCCAGCAGCGCCGGGGGGGGGAGGGCCTCAGAGAATGAGCAGTTCTTC. The encoded protein is CASSAGGGRASENEQFF. Using reference TRBV5-1 and TRBJ2-1 for the parts outside the CDR3, the full variable domain is KAGVTQTPRYLIKTRGQQVTLSCSPISGHRSVSWYQQTPGQGLQFLFEYFSETQRNKGNFPGRFSGRQFSNSRSEMNVSTLELGDSALYLCASSAGGGRASENEQFFGPGTRLTVL.

The CDR3 sequence: CASSRQGVGQPQHF. As DNA, the CDR3 is TGTGCCAGCAGTCGACAGGGTGTTGGTCAGCCCCAGCATTTT. The rearrangement links TRBV2 to TRBJ1-5; 7 bases line up with TRBD1. Unmatched junction bases numbered 7, after V lost 5 bases and J lost 6 bases. The CDR3 has 14 residues. Germline CDR1 is SNHLY and CDR2 is FYNNEI.

The V call is TRBV2, the J call TRBJ2-7, with D unclear. CDR3 length: 12 residues. With 6 bases removed from V and 7 bases from J, the gap between germline ends came to 13 bases. From germline, CDR1 is SNHLY and CDR2 FYNNEI. CDR3: CASSPTPWEQYF. For the CDR3, the DNA is TGTGCCAGCAGCCCAACCCCTTGGGAGCAGTACTTC.

This chain links TRBV28 with TRBJ1-1; 8 nucleotides align to TRBD1. V lost 3 bases to trimming and J lost 10 bases; unmatched junction nucleotides: 10. CDR1 is MDHEN and CDR2 is SYDVKM in the germline V gene. The CDR3 length is 14 residues. CDR3 amino acids: CASSFQGAIVGAFF. The CDR3 nucleotides read TGTGCCAGCAGTTTCCAGGGGGCTATTGTTGGAGCTTTCTTT.

This clone has just one count. J is TRBJ2-1 and V is TRBV18, with 7 bases that match TRBD2. The germline gives CDR1 KGHSH, CDR2 LQKENI. The CDR3 length is 16 residues. V was pared by 4 bases and J by 2 bases, with 8 bases of the junction left unmatched. Here the CDR3 reads CASSRGPSGPYNEQFF. The CDR3 DNA follows: TGTGCCAGCTCACGCGGTCCTAGCGGCCCCTACAATGAGCAGTTCTTC.

Comments on this clone: The same CDR3 is also encoded by other DNA sequences in this sample. The chain uses TRBV5-4 and TRBJ2-5; possible D gene TRBD1, 6 bases. Trimming took 5 bases from V and 4 from J, leaving 18 bases between them. The CDR3 consists of 15 residues. Germline CDR1 SGHNT, CDR2 YYREEE (reference sequence). The CDR3 loop is CASSLGAGPGETQYF. DNA for the CDR3: TGTGCCAGCAGTCTGGGGGCGGGCCCGGGAGAGACCCAGTACTTC.

V usage is TRBV7-2 and J usage is TRBJ2-3, with a weak D call TRBD2 (6 bases). V gave up 2 bases and J gave up 0 bases, with 12 bases separating them. CDR3 length equals 16 residues. Germline values: CDR1 SGHTA, CDR2 FQGNSA. CDR3 DNA: TGTGCCAGCAGCTTAATGAGCGGGCCAAGCACAGATACGCAGTATTTT. Its protein is CASSLMSGPSTDTQYF.

This chain links TRBV11-2 with TRBJ2-7; 10 positions agree with TRBD1. Losses at the gene ends were 5 bases for V and 3 bases for J; bases not matched to a gene: 13. Per germline, CDR1 SGHAT and CDR2 FQNNGV. This CDR3 spans 17 amino acids. The CDR3 is CASSLIPPRDRGYEQYF. CDR3 nucleotide sequence: TGTGCCAGCAGCCTAATCCCCCCGCGGGACAGGGGCTACGAGCAGTACTTC. The full variable domain, with the rest looked up from reference TRBV11-2 and TRBJ2-7, is EAGVAQSPRYKIIEKRQSVAFWCNPISGHATLYWYQQILGQGPKLLIQFQNNGVVDDSQLPKDRFSAERLKGVDSTLKIQPAKLEDSAVYLCASSLIPPRDRGYEQYFGPGTRLTVT.